The 30 T cell receptor beta chains given below trace back to one sample, sequenced in a study of cytomegalovirus exposure and HLA in healthy donors. PCR used 60 Vbeta primers and 13 Jbeta primers. Assay used: immunoSEQ multiplex PCR; TCRdb lists only in-frame clones, some missing. The sample records some 85,000 clones, roughly three quarters being singletons. Sequenced sample: PBMCs. The receptors were gathered from a man aged 35 to 55 in good health and CMV-seronegative.

This rearrangement joins TRBV5-1 to TRBJ2-3; a possible D gene is TRBD2 (5 bases). The CDR3 runs to 15 residues. The germline V gene encodes CDR1 SGHRS and CDR2 YFSETQ. Trimming took off 0 bases at V and 3 bases at J, with 11 bases between the two ends. The CDR3 DNA follows: TGCGCCAGCAGCTTGGGGTGGGGAGAAACAGATACGCAGTATTTT. It specifies CASSLGWGETDTQYF.

This sequence joins TRBV9 and TRBJ1-4, with D perhaps matching TRBD1 (6 bases). V lost 6 bases and J 8 bases, leaving 17 bases between the germline ends. There are 14 residues in the CDR3. Germline V CDR1 and CDR2: SGDLS, YYNGEE. The CDR3 DNA sequence: TGTGCCAGCACCACGAAGGGGGAAGGCGAAAAACTGTTTTTT. Its translation is CASTTKGEGEKLFF.

The genes are TRBV7-8 and TRBJ1-3; perhaps TRBD1 as D (6 bases). The CDR3 sequence is 15 residues long. V was clipped by 6 bases and J by 5 bases, with 17 bases between them. Germline lookup yields CDR1 SGHVS and CDR2 FQNEAQ. The CDR3 loop is CASSRGGHARNTIYF. CDR3 DNA sequence: TGTGCCAGCAGTCGGGGGGGGCACGCCCGAAACACCATATATTTT.

This rearrangement joins TRBV28 to TRBJ1-1; weak D call: TRBD1 (6 bases). Trimming took 4 bases from V and 0 from J, leaving 15 bases between them. This CDR3 is built from 16 residues. Germline values: CDR1 MDHEN, CDR2 SYDVKM. CDR3 region: CASSSPRQALNTEAFF. The CDR3 DNA sequence: TGTGCCAGCAGTTCACCCCGACAGGCCCTGAACACTGAAGCTTTCTTT.

About this clone itself: Other DNA sequences from this sample encode an identical CDR3 as well. The genes are TRBV9 and TRBJ2-3; tentatively, D is TRBD1 (5 bases). Germline assignment: CDR1 SGDLS and CDR2 YYNGEE. V was trimmed by 0 bases and J by 5 bases, leaving 13 bases between them. CDR3 length: 15 amino acids. This CDR3 is CASSVAGNRGDTQYF. CDR3 bases: TGTGCCAGCAGCGTAGCCGGAAATAGGGGAGATACGCAGTATTTT. Complete variable domain (other parts from reference TRBV9 and TRBJ2-3): DSGVTQTPKHLITATGQRVTLRCSPRSGDLSVYWYQQSLDQGLQFLIQYYNGEERAKGNILERFSAQQFPDLHSELNLSSLELGDSALYFCASSVAGNRGDTQYFGPGTRLTVL.

J is TRBJ1-2 and V is TRBV7-9; 7 bases match TRBD1. Germline CDR1 SEHNR, CDR2 FQNEAQ (reference sequence). The CDR3 totals 13 residues. Unmatched junction bases numbered 3, after V lost 5 bases and J lost 3 bases. CDR3 loop: CASSQGQYYGYTF. In DNA, the CDR3 is TGTGCCAGCAGCCAGGGACAGTACTATGGCTACACCTTC.

This rearrangement joins TRBV5-6 to TRBJ1-5, with 7 bases that match TRBD1. V shed 2 bases and J 5 bases; nucleotides not matched to a gene: 4. The CDR3 has 14 amino acids. Per germline, CDR1 SGHDT and CDR2 YYEEEE. The CDR3 here is CASSFGTAYQPQHF. Here the CDR3 DNA reads TGTGCCAGCAGCTTCGGGACAGCTTATCAGCCCCAGCATTTT.

The V and J genes are TRBV6-5 and TRBJ2-5; weak D call: TRBD2 (7 bases). Trimming cost V 2 bases and J 11 bases, with 15 bases left between them. The CDR3 extends over 13 amino acids. The germline CDR1 and CDR2 sequences are MNHEY and SVGAGI. The CDR3: CASSYTWGGQQYF. The CDR3 DNA sequence: TGTGCCAGCAGTTACACCTGGGGGGGGCAGCAGTACTTC.

V gene TRBV6-4 combines with J gene TRBJ2-5; perhaps TRBD1 as D (5 bases). V lost 8 bases and J 2 bases, leaving 21 bases between the germline ends. The CDR3 loop spans 16 amino acids. Germline V gene data show CDR1 as MRHNA and CDR2 as SNTAGT. The CDR3 sequence: CASRNPKGSVQETQYF. The CDR3 nucleotides read TGTGCCAGCCGTAATCCGAAGGGGTCTGTACAAGAGACCCAGTACTTC.

In its sample, this clone was seen once. This sequence joins TRBV2 and TRBJ1-1, with D possibly matching TRBD1 (5 bases). The CDR3 loop spans 15 amino acids. Germline CDR1 SNHLY, CDR2 FYNNEI. The V and J ends lost 6 bases and 1 base respectively, with 15 bases between them. CDR3 sequence reads: CASRVGAARNTEAFF. As DNA, the CDR3 is TGTGCCAGCAGGGTAGGGGCAGCCAGGAACACTGAAGCTTTCTTT. The whole variable domain, filled in from reference TRBV2 and TRBJ1-1, reads EPEVTQTPSHQVTQMGQEVILRCVPISNHLYFYWYRQILGQKVEFLVSFYNNEISEKSEIFDDQFSVERPDGSNFTLKIRSTKLEDSAMYFCASRVGAARNTEAFFGQGTRLTVV.

CDR3 sequence (DNA): TGTGCCACCTCTTACGGACAGGGAAACACCGGGGAGCTGTTTTTT. Amino acids: CATSYGQGNTGELFF. The chain joins TRBV7-9 to TRBJ2-2; TRBD1 aligns across 8 bases. The CDR3 extends over 15 amino acids. With 10 bases clipped from V and 2 bases from J, the junction kept 9 bases outside the gene matches. The germline V gene encodes CDR1 SEHNR and CDR2 FQNEAQ (reference sequence).

J is TRBJ1-1 and V is TRBV5-6; D gene ambiguous. The V gene lost 2 bases and the J gene lost 0 bases, with 20 bases spanning the gap. The length of the CDR3 is 18 residues. Germline CDR1 is SGHDT and CDR2 is YYEEEE. CDR3 residues: CASSLGSILGRLNTEAFF. CDR3 DNA: TGTGCCAGCAGCTTAGGGTCGATTTTAGGGAGATTGAACACTGAAGCTTTCTTT.

The rearrangement uses TRBV7-8 and TRBJ2-1; TRBD2 aligns across 10 bases. The length of the CDR3 is 16 residues. From germline, CDR1 is SGHVS and CDR2 FQNEAQ. V shed 0 bases, J shed 8 bases, and the junction held 7 bases outside the gene matches. The CDR3 reads CASSLAAGGRRDEQFF. The CDR3 DNA reads TGTGCCAGCAGCTTAGCAGCGGGGGGGCGGAGGGATGAGCAGTTCTTC.

This sequence joins TRBV4-1 and TRBJ2-3; 12 nucleotides line up with TRBD2. Looked up from germline, CDR1 is MGHRA and CDR2 is YSYEKL. The junction had 6 bases not matched to a gene; V was cut back by 3 bases and J by 2 bases. There are 17 residues in the CDR3. CDR3 residues: CASSQGLAGYSTDTQYF. CDR3 bases: TGCGCCAGCAGCCAGGGACTAGCGGGCTACTCCACAGATACGCAGTATTTT.

The V gene is TRBV27, the J gene TRBJ1-1; D possibly corresponds to TRBD1 (5 bases). Germline CDR1 MNHEY, CDR2 SMNVEV (reference sequence). V dropped 1 base and J dropped 1 base, with 25 bases sitting between them. The CDR3 length is 20 residues. The CDR3 DNA follows: TGTGCCAGCAGTTTATATAATAGGGGAGGGATACATGTACGGAACACTGAAGCTTTCTTT. Its translation is CASSLYNRGGIHVRNTEAFF.

This clone has just a few counts. The chain links TRBV6-5 to TRBJ1-5, with D unclear. CDR3 length: 13 residues. Germline V gene data show CDR1 as MNHEY and CDR2 as SVGAGI. V lost 1 base, J lost 7 bases, and 8 bases lay in between. The CDR3 DNA is TGTGCCAGCAGTTACTACTTACCGCAGCCCCAGCATTTT. This encodes CASSYYLPQPQHF.

This clone was recorded a few times. The rearrangement links TRBV27 to TRBJ1-1, with 7 bases aligning to TRBD1. Germline V gives CDR1 MNHEY, CDR2 SMNVEV (reference sequence). V gave up 8 bases and J gave up 3 bases; unmatched junction bases: 9. The CDR3 has 14 amino acids. The CDR3 protein is CASGGQPPYTEAFF. In DNA, the CDR3 is TGTGCCAGCGGGGGACAGCCCCCGTACACTGAAGCTTTCTTT.

J is TRBJ1-2 and V is TRBV5-6; 7 nucleotides align to TRBD1. The V gene end was trimmed by 1 base and the J gene end by 4 bases; junction bases not matched to a gene: 4. The CDR3 contains 14 residues. Germline V gene lookup returns CDR1 SGHDT and CDR2 YYEEEE. The CDR3, as DNA: TGTGCCAGCAGCTTGAGGGGGCCTCCCTATGGCTACACCTTC. This encodes CASSLRGPPYGYTF.

This sequence joins TRBV2 and TRBJ1-5, with TRBD1 as a possible D gene (6 bases). This CDR3 has 15 residues. CDR1 and CDR2 from the germline V gene are SNHLY and FYNNEI. V dropped 2 bases and J dropped 6 bases, with 14 bases sitting between them. Here the CDR3 reads CASSERGAGGQPQHF. Here the CDR3 DNA reads TGTGCCAGCAGTGAACGGGGGGCCGGGGGTCAGCCCCAGCATTTT. The whole variable domain, remainder taken from reference TRBV2 and TRBJ1-5, is EPEVTQTPSHQVTQMGQEVILRCVPISNHLYFYWYRQILGQKVEFLVSFYNNEISEKSEIFDDQFSVERPDGSNFTLKIRSTKLEDSAMYFCASSERGAGGQPQHFGDGTRLSIL.

The J gene is TRBJ1-2, the V gene TRBV2, with 7 nucleotides matching TRBD1. This CDR3 spans 13 amino acids. J gave up 4 bases and V 7 bases, and 6 bases lay outside the gene matches. Germline lookup yields CDR1 SNHLY and CDR2 FYNNEI. The CDR3 bases are TGTGCCAGCACCCAGGGGGAGGCCTATGGCTACACCTTC. Translation gives CASTQGEAYGYTF.

The chain employs TRBV27 and TRBJ2-7, with TRBD2 as a possible D gene (5 bases). V lost 6 bases to trimming and J lost 3 bases, with 18 bases between them. The CDR3 covers 15 residues. The germline gives CDR1 MNHEY, CDR2 SMNVEV (reference sequence). The CDR3 here is CASSPSRDIDYEQYF. The CDR3 DNA sequence: TGTGCCAGCAGCCCATCCCGGGATATCGACTACGAGCAGTACTTC.

The J gene is TRBJ1-1, the V gene TRBV27, with unresolved D. The germline V gene encodes CDR1 MNHEY and CDR2 SMNVEV (reference sequence). V gave up 2 bases and J gave up 1 base, with 5 bases separating them. The CDR3 sequence is 13 residues long. In nucleotides, the CDR3 is TGTGCCAGCAGTTTAGATAGGAACACTGAAGCTTTCTTT. Its protein product is CASSLDRNTEAFF.

The rearrangement joins TRBV5-1 to TRBJ1-4; no reliable D call. The germline V gene has CDR1 SGHRS and CDR2 YFSETQ. CDR3 length: 13 residues. V was trimmed by 5 bases and J by 3 bases, leaving 8 bases between them. CDR3 sequence reads: CASRRVPNEKLFF. The CDR3 DNA follows: TGCGCCAGCAGACGGGTGCCTAATGAAAAACTGTTTTTT.

This clone has a handful of counts. V and J are TRBV4-3 and TRBJ1-4; 10 positions agree with TRBD1. Germline V CDR1 and CDR2: LGHNA, YSLEER. The CDR3 extends over 14 amino acids. V was clipped by 3 bases and J by 8 bases; unmatched bases: 3. This chain's CDR3 is CASSQGQGKEKLFF. CDR3 bases: TGCGCCAGCAGCCAGGGACAGGGGAAGGAAAAACTGTTTTTT.

The chain recombines TRBV4-2 with TRBJ2-1; TRBD2 aligns across 11 bases. Per the germline V gene, CDR1 is LGHNA and CDR2 is YNFKEQ. This CDR3 is 15 amino acids long. V lost 4 bases and J lost 8; bases outside the gene matches: 7. The CDR3 loop is CASSPDSGGVDEQFF. The CDR3 DNA follows: TGTGCCAGCAGCCCCGATAGCGGGGGGGTCGATGAGCAGTTCTTC.

The chain carries TRBV15 and TRBJ2-7; D is perhaps TRBD2 (7 bases). The CDR3 length is 14 residues. The V and J ends lost 4 bases and 3 bases respectively, with 13 bases between them. Germline CDR1 is LNHNV and CDR2 is YYDKDF (reference sequence). Here the CDR3 DNA reads TGTGCCACCAGCACCGAGGGGGGGCGCTACGAGCAGTACTTC. It yields the protein CATSTEGGRYEQYF.

This chain joins TRBV13 and TRBJ1-2, with D possibly matching TRBD1 (6 bases). The CDR3 contains 13 residues. From germline, CDR1 is PRHDT and CDR2 FYEKMQ (reference sequence). With 4 bases removed from V and 8 bases from J, the gap between germline ends came to 14 bases. The CDR3 is CASSSYRVGGYTF. The CDR3 nucleotides read TGTGCCAGCAGCTCGTACAGGGTGGGAGGCTACACCTTC.

This chain uses TRBV5-1 with TRBJ2-3; tentatively, D is TRBD2 (6 bases). The V end was cut by 4 bases, the J end by 2 bases, with 17 bases between. The CDR3 is 16 amino acids. The germline gives CDR1 SGHRS, CDR2 YFSETQ. The CDR3 DNA reads TGCGCCAGCAGCCCGGGACTCTTTCCTCCCACAGATACGCAGTATTTT. This sequence encodes CASSPGLFPPTDTQYF.

The gene calls are TRBV19 and TRBJ1-5, with D tentatively TRBD1 (5 bases). The CDR3 has 15 residues. The V and J ends lost 7 bases and 0 bases respectively, with 13 bases between them. Germline V gene sequence: CDR1 LNHDA, CDR2 SQIVND (reference sequence). The CDR3 sequence: CASTGGGGSNQPQHF. In DNA form, the CDR3 reads TGTGCCAGTACCGGGGGAGGTGGTAGCAATCAGCCCCAGCATTTT.

The CDR3 DNA sequence: TGTGCCAGTAGCGAGGGCTCCTATAATTCACCCCTCCACTTT. It yields the protein CASSEGSYNSPLHF. The chain couples TRBV19 to TRBJ1-6; no reliable D call. The CDR3 is 14 residues long. Deletions cut 6 bases from V and 0 bases from J, with 6 bases between. CDR1 is LNHDA and CDR2 is SQIVND in the germline V gene (reference sequence).